One sample yielded the 4 T cell receptor beta chains listed below, sequenced in a study of blood T cell repertoires in COVID-19 (dated by TCRdb to about 2020). Receptors were amplified or captured by the immunoSEQ multiplex PCR assay. What TCRdb holds here is the immuneACCESS table cut down to in-frame rearrangements. Part of the clones is not present; checked against another copy, under half of the missing clones reflect an unresolved V gene, and the others are unexplained. The table for this sample lists about 120,000 clones; roughly four fifths of them were counted only once. Of the sample, roughly 12% falls within the top ten clones. Sequences were obtained from peripheral blood. These receptor sequences come from a human donor in a cohort sampled during active COVID-19.

The V and J genes are TRBV5-1 and TRBJ2-1, with 9 nucleotides matching TRBD1. Losses at the gene ends were 4 bases for V and 9 bases for J; bases not matched to a gene: 17. CDR3 length: 17 residues. Germline V gene lookup returns CDR1 SGHRS and CDR2 YFSETQ. The CDR3, as DNA: TGCGCCAGCAGCGCAGGGGGGAGGGGACAGGGCGAAGGTGAGCAGTTCTTC. Translating it yields CASSAGGRGQGEGEQFF.

This chain connects TRBV28 to TRBJ2-1; D possibly corresponds to TRBD1 (6 bases). The germline V gene has CDR1 MDHEN and CDR2 SYDVKM. The germline V and J ends were trimmed by 8 bases and 8 bases, with 25 bases remaining between them. The CDR3 totals 16 residues. The CDR3 here is CASCRGARGLGDEQFF. The CDR3 DNA reads as TGTGCCAGCTGCCGTGGAGCCAGGGGCTTAGGTGATGAGCAGTTCTTC.

V usage is TRBV7-8 and J usage is TRBJ1-3; D is uncertain. The CDR3 length is 12 residues. V was cut by 0 bases and J by 7 bases, with 4 bases left in between. CDR1 is SGHVS, CDR2 FQNEAQ, per germline. DNA for the CDR3: TGTGCCAGCAGCTTAGCCGAGAACACCATATATTTT. It yields the protein CASSLAENTIYF.

The chain carries TRBV7-8 and TRBJ2-1; 7 positions agree with TRBD2. Trimming removed 5 bases from V and 10 bases from J; junction bases left unmatched: 2. Germline values: CDR1 SGHVS, CDR2 FQNEAQ. This CDR3 is built from 11 residues. The chain's CDR3 is CASSLRGEQFF. CDR3 sequence (DNA): TGTGCCAGCAGCCTGCGGGGGGAGCAGTTCTTC.